One and the same sample provided the 9 T cell receptor beta chains below, sequenced in a study of OX40 agonist ivuxolimab in advanced cancers. Sequenced by immunoSEQ multiplex PCR; TCRdb stores in-frame clones only, minus some. The sample lists tens of thousands of clones, about nine tenths seen once, with around 1.8% in the top ten. Sequences were derived from CD4+ or CD8+ T cells sorted from blood, sampled in a trial of the OX40 agonist ivuxolimab. These receptors were obtained from an adult with an advanced solid tumor such as melanoma, head and neck, liver or kidney cancer.

The rearrangement uses TRBV28 and TRBJ2-2; D remains ambiguous. The CDR3 length is 16 residues. Germline V CDR1 and CDR2: MDHEN, SYDVKM. The V and J ends lost 5 bases and 0 bases respectively, with 13 bases between them. As DNA, the CDR3 is TGTGCCAGCAGTACAAGCAGGCCGACGAACACCGGGGAGCTGTTTTTT. It encodes CASSTSRPTNTGELFF.

The genes are TRBV5-1 and TRBJ2-5, with D maybe TRBD1 (6 bases). The CDR3 covers 14 residues. Germline V gene data show CDR1 as SGHRS and CDR2 as YFSETQ. With 5 bases removed from V and 2 bases from J, the gap between germline ends came to 13 bases. The CDR3 protein is CASRSGVGQETQYF. The CDR3 DNA reads TGCGCCAGCAGATCAGGGGTAGGGCAAGAGACCCAGTACTTC. The full variable domain, rest sourced from reference TRBV5-1 and TRBJ2-5, is KAGVTQTPRYLIKTRGQQVTLSCSPISGHRSVSWYQQTPGQGLQFLFEYFSETQRNKGNFPGRFSGRQFSNSRSEMNVSTLELGDSALYLCASRSGVGQETQYFGPGTRLLVL.

V is TRBV19 and J is TRBJ1-5; D is unclear. V dropped 7 bases and J dropped 3 bases, with 13 bases sitting between them. The CDR3 is made up of 14 amino acids. Germline CDR1 and CDR2: LNHDA and SQIVND (reference sequence). CDR3 DNA sequence: TGTGCCAGTAAACCGAGACACGACAATCAGCCCCAGCATTTT. Translated: CASKPRHDNQPQHF. Complete variable domain (other parts from reference TRBV19 and TRBJ1-5): DGGITQSPKYLFRKEGQNVTLSCEQNLNHDAMYWYRQDPGQGLRLIYYSQIVNDFQKGDIAEGYSVSREKKESFPLTVTSAQKNPTAFYLCASKPRHDNQPQHFGDGTRLSIL.

This rearrangement joins TRBV27 to TRBJ2-3, with D possibly matching TRBD1 (6 bases). The germline CDR1 and CDR2 sequences are MNHEY and SMNVEV (reference sequence). This CDR3 is built from 17 residues. The ends were cut back, 7 bases at V and 2 bases at J, with 22 bases in the middle. The chain's CDR3 is CASKTLDRTGNTDTQYF. CDR3 coding DNA: TGTGCCAGCAAAACCCTTGACAGGACGGGGAACACAGATACGCAGTATTTT.

Turning to this clone: Its ends do not fully match the called genes, so a read error is possible. V gene TRBV9 combines with J gene TRBJ2-2, with 7 bases identical to TRBD2. The CDR3 contains 15 residues. The germline CDR1 and CDR2 sequences are SGDLS and YYNGEE. The CDR3, as DNA: TGTGCCAGCACCGTACTAGCGACAAACACCGGGGAGCTGTTTTTT. Protein product: CASTVLATNTGELFF.

The chain joins TRBV2 to TRBJ2-5, with D unresolved. The V and J ends lost 7 bases and 1 base respectively, with 7 bases between them. Germline V gives CDR1 SNHLY, CDR2 FYNNEI. The CDR3 spans 12 residues. The CDR3 loop reads CASTASQETQYF. CDR3 bases: TGTGCCAGCACGGCTAGCCAAGAGACCCAGTACTTC.

This chain uses TRBV5-1 with TRBJ2-7; no clear D gene. V lost 2 bases and J 6 bases, leaving 9 bases between the germline ends. CDR3 length equals 12 residues. Germline CDR1 is SGHRS and CDR2 is YFSETQ. The CDR3 loop reads CASSFSEREQYF. As DNA, the CDR3 is TGCGCCAGCAGCTTCTCGGAACGCGAGCAGTACTTC.

This clone occurred once. The rearrangement uses TRBV30 and TRBJ2-1; D is ambiguous. V was clipped by 2 bases and J by 0 bases, with 8 bases between them. The CDR3 loop spans 14 amino acids. Germline CDR1 GTSNPN, CDR2 SVGIG (reference sequence). Here the CDR3 reads CAWSPASSYNEQFF. The CDR3 DNA sequence: TGTGCCTGGAGTCCCGCGAGCTCCTACAATGAGCAGTTCTTC.

The V gene is TRBV5-1, the J gene TRBJ2-7; 10 bases line up with TRBD1. Losses at the gene ends were 3 bases for V and 0 bases for J; bases not matched to a gene: 3. CDR1 and CDR2 (germline): SGHRS, YFSETQ. This CDR3 contains 15 residues. CDR3 DNA sequence: TGCGCCAGCAGCTCCGGACAGGGGGACTCCTACGAGCAGTACTTC. Amino acid sequence: CASSSGQGDSYEQYF.